This T cell receptor beta chain was recorded in a study of shared clonotypes between healthy human individuals. V lost 8 bases, J lost 1 base, and 6 bases stayed unmatched. This CDR3 is built from 13 residues. Germline V gene lookup returns CDR1 GTSNPN and CDR2 SVGIG (reference sequence). The CD4+ fraction was divided into a CD45RA+ naive subset and a CD45RA-negative memory subset. Clones were sequenced by immunoSEQ multiplex PCR, and TCRdb holds only the in-frame ones, with some missing. Here the sample spans 400,000 to 600,000 clones, approximately 94% being singletons. The chain has TRBV30 and TRBJ2-7; TRBD1 agrees at 9 bases. Specimen: naive CD4+ T cells sorted from blood. Subset: CD45RA+ positively selected. This sequence was found in a woman under 40 in good health. The CDR3 nucleotides are TGTGCCCAAGGACAGGGGAAATCCTACGAGCAGTACTTC. Its protein product is CAQGQGKSYEQYF.